This TCR beta chain was sequenced for a study of CD8 T cells in Susac syndrome. Random-hexamer reverse transcription was applied to about 0.45 to 1 ug RNA. Amplification of the TCR beta CDR3 was carried out by immunoSEQ multiplex PCR, which spanned a total of 54 Vbeta and 13 Jbeta segments. TCRdb passed the immunoSEQ multiplex PCR reads through MiXCR, listing each CDR3 protein once. This repertoire shows around 50,000 distinct CDR3 sequences, around 93% found once; its top ten account for 0.35% to 0.5%. Points from the study as a whole: As the study acknowledged, the number of individuals who were part of its TCR sequencing and HLA analysis was relatively small.

Age- and sex-matched healthy donors served as the control group. Bulk CD8+ and CD4+ cells came from magnetic negative isolation; CD8+ TEMRA by FACS. A word on this clonotype: The antigen remains undetermined.

The CDR3 contains 12 residues. Germline CDR1 LGHNT, CDR2 FRNRAP. Trimming stripped 5 bases from V and 6 bases from J, with 11 bases between. This chain links TRBV12-5 with TRBJ2-7, with D perhaps being TRBD1 or TRBD2 (5 bases each). Specimen: CD8+ T cells from PBMCs. The sequence came from a human donor in good health. The CDR3 protein is CASGEQEAEQYF. The CDR3 DNA reads TGTGCTAGTGGTGAACAGGAGGCCGAGCAGTACTTC.